A single sample is the source of the 18 T cell receptor beta chains below, sequenced in a study of shared clonotypes between healthy human individuals. Repertoires were generated with immunoSEQ multiplex PCR, while TCRdb's copy carries only in-frame clones and drops some. The sample carries around 430,000 clones, roughly 80% recorded once. The sequenced sample was PBMCs. The receptors were sampled from a woman between 40 and 50 years old in good health. Some clones in this sample may be carry-over from other donors' samples.

About this clone itself: The likely explanation is a read error, given a far larger clone one base away. Other DNA sequences in this sample translate to the same CDR3. The V call is TRBV4-3, the J call TRBJ2-6, with D perhaps TRBD1 (5 bases). The CDR3 runs 16 residues. Germline CDR1 and CDR2: LGHNA and YSLEER. This CDR3 is CASSQEVGSGANVLTF. The CDR3 DNA reads TGCGCCAGCAGCCAAGAAGTCGGCTCTGGGGCCAACGTTCTGACTTTC.

This chain connects TRBV7-3 to TRBJ2-3, with 9 bases lining up with TRBD2. This CDR3 spans 14 amino acids. After removal of 5 bases from V and 4 bases from J, the junction contained 4 bases not matched to a gene. Germline V gene lookup returns CDR1 SGHTA and CDR2 FQGTGA. CDR3 amino acids: CASSPGTSPDTQYF. DNA for the CDR3: TGTGCCAGCAGCCCCGGGACTAGCCCAGATACGCAGTATTTT.

This sequence joins TRBV6-5 and TRBJ1-1, with 7 bases aligning to TRBD1. The CDR3 sequence is 14 residues long. The germline V gene encodes CDR1 MNHEY and CDR2 SVGAGI. The V and J ends lost 6 bases and 0 bases, in that order; junction bases with no gene match: 4. The CDR3 DNA sequence: TGTGCCAGCAGGCCTGGGACAGTGAACACTGAAGCTTTCTTT. It translates to CASRPGTVNTEAFF.

The chain couples TRBV10-3 to TRBJ2-7, with D uncertain. Looked up from germline, CDR1 is ENHRY and CDR2 is SYGVKD. The CDR3 loop spans 12 amino acids. The V end lost 3 bases, the J end lost 1 base, and 4 bases lay between the germline ends. CDR3 in DNA: TGTGCCATCAGTGACAGGTCCTACGAGCAGTACTTC. Protein sequence: CAISDRSYEQYF.

In regard to this clone: This may stem from a read error, because a much larger clone lies one nucleotide away. This sequence joins TRBV28 and TRBJ1-5, with D hard to call. V was shortened by 5 bases and J by 5 bases, with 13 bases between the two germline ends. This CDR3 region has 14 residues. CDR1 and CDR2 (germline): MDHEN, SYDVKM. CDR3 in DNA: TGTGCCAGCAGTGGAGAGGGCGTAGATCAGCCCCAGCATTTT. Amino acids: CASSGEGVDQPQHF.

This chain links TRBV7-8 with TRBJ2-3, with D possibly TRBD1 on 5 matching bases. The germline V and J ends were trimmed by 5 bases and 8 bases, with 11 bases remaining between them. CDR3 size: 12 residues. Germline loops: CDR1 SGHVS, CDR2 FQNEAQ. Here the CDR3 DNA reads TGTGCCAGCAGCCCCCCCCAGGGTACGCAGTATTTT. Protein product: CASSPPQGTQYF. The complete variable domain, with remaining parts taken from reference TRBV7-8 and TRBJ2-3, reads GAGVSQSPRYKVAKRGQDVALRCDPISGHVSLFWYQQALGQGPEFLTYFQNEAQLDKSGLPSDRFFAERPEGSVSTLKIQRTQQEDSAVYLCASSPPQGTQYFGPGTRLTVL.

The V gene is TRBV2, the J gene TRBJ2-5, with 13 bases lining up with TRBD2. The CDR3 contains 15 residues. V lost 6 bases, J lost 3 bases, and 4 bases stayed unmatched. The V gene's germline CDR1 is SNHLY and CDR2 FYNNEI. The CDR3: CASRGLAGVKETQYF. The CDR3 nucleotides read TGTGCCAGCAGAGGACTAGCGGGAGTAAAAGAGACCCAGTACTTC.

The J gene is TRBJ2-5, the V gene TRBV5-4, with TRBD1 matching 9 bases. The J call may be faulty, since TRBJ2-7 better matches the DNA end. The CDR3 is 16 residues long. Germline V gives CDR1 SGHNT, CDR2 YYREEE (reference sequence). DNA of the CDR3: TGTGCCAGCAGCTCGATACAGGGGGCTTTAATCTACGAGCAGTACTTC. It encodes CASSSIQGALIYEQYF.

This clone was detected a few times. V usage is TRBV5-5 and J usage is TRBJ2-7; 15 bases align to TRBD2. The J segment lost 6 bases and the V segment lost 3 bases, leaving 7 bases of the junction unmatched. The germline V gene encodes CDR1 SGHKS and CDR2 YYEKEE (reference sequence). The CDR3 length is 16 residues. This chain's CDR3 is CASSSPGLAGGGEQYF. CDR3 sequence (DNA): TGTGCCAGCAGCTCTCCGGGACTAGCGGGAGGAGGCGAGCAGTACTTC.

This chain joins TRBV5-1 and TRBJ2-7, with 7 bases that match TRBD1. The V and J ends lost 3 bases and 0 bases, in that order; junction bases with no gene match: 12. This CDR3 comprises 17 residues. Per germline, CDR1 SGHRS and CDR2 YFSETQ. The CDR3 sequence is CASSSQIQGMGSYEQYF. The CDR3 DNA reads TGCGCCAGCAGCTCACAAATACAGGGGATGGGCTCCTACGAGCAGTACTTC. Combining the CDR3 with reference TRBV5-1 and TRBJ2-7 gives the whole variable domain KAGVTQTPRYLIKTRGQQVTLSCSPISGHRSVSWYQQTPGQGLQFLFEYFSETQRNKGNFPGRFSGRQFSNSRSEMNVSTLELGDSALYLCASSSQIQGMGSYEQYFGPGTRLTVT.

This clone was counted once. V and J are TRBV7-9 and TRBJ2-2, with D possibly being TRBD2 (5 bases). V shed 7 bases and J shed 3 bases, with 6 bases lying between them. The CDR3 has 12 amino acids. CDR1 and CDR2 (germline): SEHNR, FQNEAQ (reference sequence). The CDR3 region has the DNA TGTGCCAGCAACGGGGACACCGGGGAGCTGTTTTTT. Translating gives CASNGDTGELFF. The full variable domain, in which reference TRBV7-9 and TRBJ2-2 provide the parts outside the CDR3, is DTGVSQNPRHKITKRGQNVTFRCDPISEHNRLYWYRQTLGQGPEFLTYFQNEAQLEKSRLLSDRFSAERPKGSFSTLEIQRTEQGDSAMYLCASNGDTGELFFGEGSRLTVL.

This chain uses TRBV29-1 with TRBJ2-1, with TRBD2 identical over 12 bases. The V gene's germline CDR1 is SQVTM and CDR2 ANQGSEA. The CDR3 spans 13 residues. V shed 7 bases and J 7 bases; nucleotides not matched to a gene: 5. CDR3 in amino acids: CSGSSGRGNEQFF. CDR3 bases: TGCAGCGGATCTAGCGGGAGGGGTAATGAGCAGTTCTTC.

The gene calls are TRBV11-3 and TRBJ2-1; 7 bases fit TRBD1. The CDR3 has 16 amino acids. V lost 7 bases and J lost 3; bases outside the gene matches: 12. Germline CDR1 reads SGHNT; CDR2 reads YENEEA. The CDR3 nucleotides are TGTGCCAGCACCCCTTTCGAGGGGGCGGACTACAATGAGCAGTTCTTC. This encodes CASTPFEGADYNEQFF.

The chain couples TRBV10-1 to TRBJ2-7, with TRBD2 identical over 7 bases. J gave up 4 bases and V 6 bases, and 9 bases lay outside the gene matches. The CDR3 loop spans 14 amino acids. Germline V gene lookup returns CDR1 WNHNN and CDR2 SYGVQD (reference sequence). The CDR3, as DNA: TGCGCCAGCAGGGGGGGGGAGGAGGGGTACGAGCAGTACTTC. This codes for CASRGGEEGYEQYF.

This clone came up a few times. The V call is TRBV6-4, the J call TRBJ2-2, with D possibly matching TRBD2 (6 bases). There are 15 residues in the CDR3. The V gene's germline CDR1 is MRHNA and CDR2 SNTAGT. The V end lost 4 bases, the J end lost 1 base, and 10 bases lay between the germline ends. In DNA, the CDR3 is TGTGCCAGCAGTGCGGGACTGGGGAACACCGGGGAGCTGTTTTTT. It encodes CASSAGLGNTGELFF.

J is TRBJ1-5 and V is TRBV28, with D perhaps TRBD1 (6 bases). Trimming shortened V by 6 bases and J by 3 bases, and 12 bases separated the two germline ends. CDR1 is MDHEN and CDR2 is SYDVKM in the germline V gene. This CDR3 contains 14 residues. CDR3 DNA: TGTGCCAGCAGGTTAGGGGGGCTCAATCAGCCCCAGCATTTT. Amino acids: CASRLGGLNQPQHF.

V and J are TRBV29-1 and TRBJ1-2; D perhaps matches TRBD1 (5 bases). CDR1 is SQVTM and CDR2 is ANQGSEA in the germline V gene. V was cut by 7 bases and J by 3 bases, with 18 bases left in between. This CDR3 comprises 14 residues. This CDR3 reads CSAKEASGYYGYTF. The CDR3 DNA reads TGCAGCGCCAAAGAGGCTTCAGGGTACTATGGCTACACCTTC.

This chain uses TRBV5-1 with TRBJ2-3; 9 bases are a match to TRBD2. CDR3 size: 15 residues. CDR1 SGHRS and CDR2 YFSETQ come from the germline V gene. V shed 4 bases, J shed 6 bases, and the junction held 9 bases outside the gene matches. The CDR3 DNA is TGCGCCAGCAGCGTAATAGCGGGAGAGTCTGATACGCAGTATTTT. Translated, it gives CASSVIAGESDTQYF.